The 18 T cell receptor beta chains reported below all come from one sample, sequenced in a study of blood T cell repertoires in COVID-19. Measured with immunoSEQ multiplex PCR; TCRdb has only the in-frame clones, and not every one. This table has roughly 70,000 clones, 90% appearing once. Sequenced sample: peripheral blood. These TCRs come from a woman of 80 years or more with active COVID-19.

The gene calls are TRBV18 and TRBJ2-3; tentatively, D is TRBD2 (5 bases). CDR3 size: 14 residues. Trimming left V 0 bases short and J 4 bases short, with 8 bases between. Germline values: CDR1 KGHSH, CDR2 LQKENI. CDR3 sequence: CASSPPVGADTQYF. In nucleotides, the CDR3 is TGTGCCAGCTCACCACCCGTCGGGGCAGATACGCAGTATTTT. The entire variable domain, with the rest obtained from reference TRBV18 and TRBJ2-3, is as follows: NAGVMQNPRHLVRRRGQEARLRCSPMKGHSHVYWYRQLPEEGLKFMVYLQKENIIDESGMPKERFSAEFPKEGPSILRIQQVVRGDSAAYFCASSPPVGADTQYFGPGTRLTVL.

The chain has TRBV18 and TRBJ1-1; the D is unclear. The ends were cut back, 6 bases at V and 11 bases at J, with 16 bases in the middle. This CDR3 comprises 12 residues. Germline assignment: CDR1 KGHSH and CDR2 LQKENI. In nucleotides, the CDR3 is TGTGCCAGCTCGCGGAATCGAGAAGAGGCTTTCTTT. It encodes CASSRNREEAFF.

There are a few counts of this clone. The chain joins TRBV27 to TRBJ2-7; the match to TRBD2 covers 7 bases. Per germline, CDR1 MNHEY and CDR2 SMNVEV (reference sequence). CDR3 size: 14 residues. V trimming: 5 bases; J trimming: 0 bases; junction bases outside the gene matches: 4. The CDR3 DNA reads TGTGCCAGCAGTACTAGCGCATACTCCTACGAGCAGTACTTC. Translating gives CASSTSAYSYEQYF.

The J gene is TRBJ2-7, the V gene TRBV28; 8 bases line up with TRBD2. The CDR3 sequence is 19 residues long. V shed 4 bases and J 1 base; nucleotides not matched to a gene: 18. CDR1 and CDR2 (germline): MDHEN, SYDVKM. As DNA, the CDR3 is TGTGCCAGCAGTTCCCCCGACGGTGATAGCGGGACGCTTTCCTACGAGCAGTACTTC. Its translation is CASSSPDGDSGTLSYEQYF.

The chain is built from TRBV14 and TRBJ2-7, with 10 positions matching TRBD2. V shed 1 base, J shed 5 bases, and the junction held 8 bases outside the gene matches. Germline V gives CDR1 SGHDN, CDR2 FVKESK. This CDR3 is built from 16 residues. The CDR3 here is CASSQAPLAGSHEQYF. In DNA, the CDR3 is TGTGCCAGCAGCCAAGCACCACTAGCGGGATCTCACGAGCAGTACTTC.

Here the CDR3 reads CASSLYGLEQFF. The CDR3, as DNA: TGTGCCAGCAGCTTGTATGGCCTTGAGCAGTTCTTC. The V and J genes are TRBV5-6 and TRBJ2-1; D is ambiguous. The germline V gene has CDR1 SGHDT and CDR2 YYEEEE. V shed 1 base and J shed 9 bases, with 8 bases lying between them. The CDR3 covers 12 residues.

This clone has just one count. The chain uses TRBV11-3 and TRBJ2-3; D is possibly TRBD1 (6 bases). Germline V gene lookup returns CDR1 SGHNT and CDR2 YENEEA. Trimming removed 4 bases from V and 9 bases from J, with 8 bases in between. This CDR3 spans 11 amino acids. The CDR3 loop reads CASSSDRTQYF. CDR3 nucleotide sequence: TGTGCCAGCAGCTCGGACAGAACGCAGTATTTT. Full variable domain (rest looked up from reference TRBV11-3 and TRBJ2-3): EAGVVQSPRYKIIEKKQPVAFWCNPISGHNTLYWYLQNLGQGPELLIRYENEEAVDDSQLPKDRFSAERLKGVDSTLKIQPAELGDSAVYLCASSSDRTQYFGPGTRLTVL.

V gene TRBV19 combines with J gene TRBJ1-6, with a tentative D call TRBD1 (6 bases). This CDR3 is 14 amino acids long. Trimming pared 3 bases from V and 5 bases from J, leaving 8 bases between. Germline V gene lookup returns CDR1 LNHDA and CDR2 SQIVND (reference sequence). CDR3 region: CASSIQGNNSPLHF. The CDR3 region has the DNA TGTGCCAGTAGTATCCAGGGGAATAATTCACCCCTCCACTTT.

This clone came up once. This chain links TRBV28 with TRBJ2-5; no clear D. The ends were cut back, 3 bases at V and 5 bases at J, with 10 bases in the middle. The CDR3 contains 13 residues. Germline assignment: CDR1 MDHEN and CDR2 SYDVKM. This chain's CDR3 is CASSFRAMETQYF. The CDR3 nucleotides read TGTGCCAGCAGTTTCAGAGCGATGGAGACCCAGTACTTC.

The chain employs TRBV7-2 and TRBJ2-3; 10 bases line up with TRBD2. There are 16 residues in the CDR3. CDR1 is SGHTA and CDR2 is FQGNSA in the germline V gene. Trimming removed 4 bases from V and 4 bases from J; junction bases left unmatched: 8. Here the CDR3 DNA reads TGTGCCAGCAGCTCCTTGAGCGGGAGGGGGGCAGATACGCAGTATTTT. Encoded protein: CASSSLSGRGADTQYF.

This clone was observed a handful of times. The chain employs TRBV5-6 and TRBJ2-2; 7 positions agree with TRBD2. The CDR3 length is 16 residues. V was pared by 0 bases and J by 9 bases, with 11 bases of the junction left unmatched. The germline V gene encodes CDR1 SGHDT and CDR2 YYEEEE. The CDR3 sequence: CASSLDPTAGVRELFF. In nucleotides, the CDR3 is TGTGCCAGCAGCTTGGATCCCACGGCGGGGGTCCGGGAGCTGTTTTTT.

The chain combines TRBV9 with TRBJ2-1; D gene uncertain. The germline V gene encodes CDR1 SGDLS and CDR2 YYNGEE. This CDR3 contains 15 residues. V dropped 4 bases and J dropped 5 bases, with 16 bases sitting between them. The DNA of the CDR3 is TGTGCCAGCAGCCAGATGGTAACGCCAAACAATGAGCAGTTCTTC. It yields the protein CASSQMVTPNNEQFF.

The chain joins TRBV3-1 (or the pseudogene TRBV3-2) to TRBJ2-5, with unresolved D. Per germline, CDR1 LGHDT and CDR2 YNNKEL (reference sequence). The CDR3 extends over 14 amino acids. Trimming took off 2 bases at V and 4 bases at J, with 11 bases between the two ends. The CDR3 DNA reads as TGTGCCAGCAGCCAACATCTACCCCGAGAGACCCAGTACTTC. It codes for CASSQHLPRETQYF.

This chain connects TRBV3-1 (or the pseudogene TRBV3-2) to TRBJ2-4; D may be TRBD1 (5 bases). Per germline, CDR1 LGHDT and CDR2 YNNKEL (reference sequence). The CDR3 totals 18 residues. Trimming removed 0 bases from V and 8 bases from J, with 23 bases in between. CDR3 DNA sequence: TGTGCCAGCAGCCAAGATCCCAGCAGGGCACGTAGTTTGGACATTCAGTACTTC. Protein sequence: CASSQDPSRARSLDIQYF.

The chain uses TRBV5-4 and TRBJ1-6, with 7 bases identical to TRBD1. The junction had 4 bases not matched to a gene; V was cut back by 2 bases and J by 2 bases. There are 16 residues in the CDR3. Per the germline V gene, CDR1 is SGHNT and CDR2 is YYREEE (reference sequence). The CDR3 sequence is CASSFGQEAYNSPLHF. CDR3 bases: TGTGCCAGCAGCTTTGGACAGGAGGCCTATAATTCACCCCTCCACTTT. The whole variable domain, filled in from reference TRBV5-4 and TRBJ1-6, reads ETGVTQSPTHLIKTRGQQVTLRCSSQSGHNTVSWYQQALGQGPQFIFQYYREEENGRGNFPPRFSGLQFPNYSSELNVNALELDDSALYLCASSFGQEAYNSPLHFGNGTRLTVT.

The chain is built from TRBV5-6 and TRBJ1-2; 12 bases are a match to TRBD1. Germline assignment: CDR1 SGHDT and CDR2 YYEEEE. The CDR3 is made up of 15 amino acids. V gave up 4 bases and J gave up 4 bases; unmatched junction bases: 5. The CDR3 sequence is CASSRPGQGAYGYTF. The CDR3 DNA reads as TGTGCCAGCAGCAGACCGGGACAGGGGGCCTATGGCTACACCTTC.

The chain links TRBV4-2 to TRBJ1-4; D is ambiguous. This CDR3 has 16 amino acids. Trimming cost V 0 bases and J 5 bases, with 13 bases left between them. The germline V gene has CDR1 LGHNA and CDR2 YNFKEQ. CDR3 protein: CASSQETGGVNEKLFF. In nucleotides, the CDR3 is TGTGCCAGCAGCCAAGAAACCGGCGGAGTCAATGAAAAACTGTTTTTT.

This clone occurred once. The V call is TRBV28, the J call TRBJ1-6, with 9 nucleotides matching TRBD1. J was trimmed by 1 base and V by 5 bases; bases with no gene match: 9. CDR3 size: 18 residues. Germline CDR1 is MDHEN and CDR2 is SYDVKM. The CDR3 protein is CASSPSDRGRSYNSPLHF. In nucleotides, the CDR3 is TGTGCCAGCAGTCCCTCAGACAGGGGGAGGTCCTATAATTCACCCCTCCACTTT.